The clone carrying this T cell receptor beta chain was found many times. Its antigen remains unknown. Template switching supplied a universal primer site; unique molecular identifiers were carried on the cDNA. TCRdb reprocessed the 5' RACE reads with MiXCR, giving one entry per CDR3 protein. The table has 450,000 or so distinct CDR3 sequences, roughly 20% seen once. This specimen comes from a study of identical twins. Points from the study as a whole: Modelling approaches yielded underestimates of out-of-frame TCR alpha sharing between monozygotic twins. Insertions were reduced in abundant cord blood beta clonotypes but not in memory repertoires.

This CDR3 contains 17 residues. Per germline, CDR1 SGHTA and CDR2 FQGNSA. Losses at the gene ends were 0 bases for V and 4 bases for J; bases not matched to a gene: 11. The specimen sequenced was naive T cells sorted from blood. The origin of this receptor is a man in his fifties in good health. The chain carries TRBV7-2 and TRBJ2-5, with TRBD2 matching over 7 bases. CDR3 amino acids: CASSLAFLAQRGETQYF. For the CDR3, the DNA is TGTGCCAGCAGCTTAGCGTTTCTAGCGCAGCGGGGAGAGACCCAGTACTTC.